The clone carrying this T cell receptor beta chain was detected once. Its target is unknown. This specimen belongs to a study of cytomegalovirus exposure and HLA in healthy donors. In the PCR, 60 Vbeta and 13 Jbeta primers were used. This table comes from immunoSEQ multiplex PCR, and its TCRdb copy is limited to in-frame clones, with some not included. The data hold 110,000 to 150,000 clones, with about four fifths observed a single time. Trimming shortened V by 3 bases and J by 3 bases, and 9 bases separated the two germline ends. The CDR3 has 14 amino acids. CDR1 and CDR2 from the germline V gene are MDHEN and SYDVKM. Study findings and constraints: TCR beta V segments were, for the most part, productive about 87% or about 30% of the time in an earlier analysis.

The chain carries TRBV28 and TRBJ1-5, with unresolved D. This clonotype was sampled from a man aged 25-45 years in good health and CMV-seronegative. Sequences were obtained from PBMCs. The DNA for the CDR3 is TGTGCCAGCAGTTTCGACGGACTCAATCAGCCCCAGCATTTT. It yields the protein CASSFDGLNQPQHF.